This T cell receptor beta chain was recorded in a study of blood T cell repertoires in COVID-19. Background on the study: Whether acute or convalescent, the COVID-19 samples came from the United States, Italy and Spain. The analysed material was cDNA or gDNA that came from T cells, B-cell-depleted T cells, or PBMCs.

Germline V gene sequence: CDR1 MNHEY, CDR2 SMNVEV (reference sequence). The CDR3 consists of 11 residues. V was trimmed by 3 bases and J by 6 bases, leaving 6 bases between them. Source study methods: Reference gene primer amplification gave nucleated cell count estimates. Sequencing used immunoSEQ multiplex PCR; TCRdb keeps in-frame clones, though not all of them. The V and J calls and clone size come from that table; D and trimming were worked out from the DNA. The data contain about 210,000 clones, 75% to 85% of them singletons. The sequence was obtained from a man aged 50 to 59 with active or convalescent COVID-19. This chain connects TRBV27 to TRBJ2-7, with unresolved D. Sequenced sample: peripheral blood. Written as DNA, the CDR3 is TGTGCCAGCAGTTTCTCGGGCGAGCAGTACTTC. Its translation is CASSFSGEQYF.